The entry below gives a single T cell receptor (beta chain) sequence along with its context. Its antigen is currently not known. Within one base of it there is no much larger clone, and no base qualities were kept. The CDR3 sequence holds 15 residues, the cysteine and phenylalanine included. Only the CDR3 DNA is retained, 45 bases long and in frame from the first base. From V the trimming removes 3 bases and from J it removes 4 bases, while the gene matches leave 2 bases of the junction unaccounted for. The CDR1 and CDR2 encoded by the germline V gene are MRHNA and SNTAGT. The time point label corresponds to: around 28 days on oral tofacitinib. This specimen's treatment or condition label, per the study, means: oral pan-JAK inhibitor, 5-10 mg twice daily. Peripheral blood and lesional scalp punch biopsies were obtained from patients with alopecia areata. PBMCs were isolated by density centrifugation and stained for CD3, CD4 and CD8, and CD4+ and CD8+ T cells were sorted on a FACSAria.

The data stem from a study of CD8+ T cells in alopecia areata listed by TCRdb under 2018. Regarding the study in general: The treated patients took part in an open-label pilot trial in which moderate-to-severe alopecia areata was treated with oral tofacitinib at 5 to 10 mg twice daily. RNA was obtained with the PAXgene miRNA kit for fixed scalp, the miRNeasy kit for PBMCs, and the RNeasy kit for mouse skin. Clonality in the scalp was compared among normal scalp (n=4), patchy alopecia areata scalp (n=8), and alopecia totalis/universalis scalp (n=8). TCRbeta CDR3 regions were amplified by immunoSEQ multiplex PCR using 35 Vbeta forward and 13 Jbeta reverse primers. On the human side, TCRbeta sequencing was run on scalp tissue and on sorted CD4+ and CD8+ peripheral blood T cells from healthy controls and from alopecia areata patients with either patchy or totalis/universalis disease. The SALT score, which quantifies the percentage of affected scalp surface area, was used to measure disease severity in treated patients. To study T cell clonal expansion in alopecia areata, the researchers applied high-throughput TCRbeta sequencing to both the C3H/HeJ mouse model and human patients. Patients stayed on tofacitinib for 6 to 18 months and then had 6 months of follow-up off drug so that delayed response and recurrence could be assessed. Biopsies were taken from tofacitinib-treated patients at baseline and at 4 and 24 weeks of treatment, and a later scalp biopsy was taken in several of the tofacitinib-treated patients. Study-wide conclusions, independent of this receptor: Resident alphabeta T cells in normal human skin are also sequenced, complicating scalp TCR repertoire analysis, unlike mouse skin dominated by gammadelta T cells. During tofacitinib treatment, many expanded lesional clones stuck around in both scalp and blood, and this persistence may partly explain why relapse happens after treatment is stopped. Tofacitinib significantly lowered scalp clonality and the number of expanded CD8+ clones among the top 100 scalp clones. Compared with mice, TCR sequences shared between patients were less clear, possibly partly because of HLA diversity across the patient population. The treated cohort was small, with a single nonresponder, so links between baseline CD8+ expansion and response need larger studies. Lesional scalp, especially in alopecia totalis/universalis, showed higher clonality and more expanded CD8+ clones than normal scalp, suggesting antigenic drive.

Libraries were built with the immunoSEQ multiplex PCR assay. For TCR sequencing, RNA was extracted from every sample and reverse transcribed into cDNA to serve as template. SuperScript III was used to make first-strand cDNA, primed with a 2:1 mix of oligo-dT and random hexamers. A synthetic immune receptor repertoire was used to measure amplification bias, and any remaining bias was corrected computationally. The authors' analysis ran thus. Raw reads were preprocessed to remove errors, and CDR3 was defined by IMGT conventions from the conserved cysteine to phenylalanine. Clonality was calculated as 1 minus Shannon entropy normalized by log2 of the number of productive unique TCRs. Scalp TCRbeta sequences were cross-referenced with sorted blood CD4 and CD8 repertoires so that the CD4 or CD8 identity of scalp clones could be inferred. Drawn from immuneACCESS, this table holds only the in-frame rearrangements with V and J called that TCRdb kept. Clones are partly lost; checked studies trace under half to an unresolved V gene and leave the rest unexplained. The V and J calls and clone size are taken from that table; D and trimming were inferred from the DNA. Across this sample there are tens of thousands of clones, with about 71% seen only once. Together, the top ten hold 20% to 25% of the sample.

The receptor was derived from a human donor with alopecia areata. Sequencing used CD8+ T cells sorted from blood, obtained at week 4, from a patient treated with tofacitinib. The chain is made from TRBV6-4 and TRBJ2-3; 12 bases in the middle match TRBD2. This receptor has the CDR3 CASSETSGGSDTQYF. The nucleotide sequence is TGTGCCAGCAGTGAAACTAGCGGGGGGTCAGATACGCAGTATTTT.